This T cell receptor (beta chain) was captured in a study of CD8 T cells in ankylosing spondylitis. General study findings and limits: A motif of 7 to 9 highly homologous TCR beta variants was seen as apparently characteristic of ankylosing spondylitis blood.

The CDR3 loop spans 14 amino acids. Trimming took 6 bases from V and 4 from J; bases not matched to a gene: 10. Germline V gene sequence: CDR1 DFQATT, CDR2 SNEGSKA (reference sequence). From the 5' RACE reads, TCRdb called clonotypes with MiXCR, one entry per CDR3 protein. The table includes more than 400,000 distinct CDR3 sequences, approximately 5.3% detected once. This clonotype was picked up many times. The antigen is undetermined. Sequencing used blood, either unsorted or a sorted T cell fraction (not recorded which). The chain recombines TRBV20-1 with TRBJ2-5; 8 bases are a match to TRBD2. The TCR originated in a male donor with ankylosing spondylitis. The CDR3 nucleotides read TGCAGTGCCGCTCGGGAGGGCCGTCGAGAGACCCAGTACTTC. Protein: CSAAREGRRETQYF.